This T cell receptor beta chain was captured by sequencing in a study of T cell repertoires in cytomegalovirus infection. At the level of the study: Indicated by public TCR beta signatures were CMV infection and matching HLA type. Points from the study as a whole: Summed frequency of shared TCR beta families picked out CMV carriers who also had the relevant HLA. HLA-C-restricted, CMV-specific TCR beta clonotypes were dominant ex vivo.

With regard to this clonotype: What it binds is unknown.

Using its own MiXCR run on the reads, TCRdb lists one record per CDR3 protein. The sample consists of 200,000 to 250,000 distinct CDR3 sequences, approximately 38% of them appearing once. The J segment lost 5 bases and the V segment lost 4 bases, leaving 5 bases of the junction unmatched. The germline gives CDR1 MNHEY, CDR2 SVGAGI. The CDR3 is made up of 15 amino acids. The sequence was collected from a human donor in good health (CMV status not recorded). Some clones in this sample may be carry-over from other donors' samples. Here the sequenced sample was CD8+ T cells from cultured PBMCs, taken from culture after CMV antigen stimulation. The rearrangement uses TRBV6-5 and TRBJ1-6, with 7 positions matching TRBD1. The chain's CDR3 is CASSLYRGNNSPLHF. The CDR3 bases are TGTGCCAGCAGTTTGTACAGGGGAAATAATTCACCCCTCCACTTT.